These T cell receptor beta chains were read from a single sample in a study of T cell changes during pregnancy in multiple sclerosis. Sequenced by immunoSEQ multiplex PCR; TCRdb stores in-frame clones only, minus some. This sample has about 64,000 clones, with about 96% found just once. Source: CD8+ T cells from peripheral blood mononuclear cells, taken after pregnancy. These TCRs come from a female donor with multiple sclerosis, enrolled in a pregnancy study. CDR3s include the opening cysteine and the closing phenylalanine or tryptophan. A D gene is named only where the DNA matches it firmly. Expanded clones are given a class, and other clones once, few, many or no size at all.

TRBJ2-7,-,TRBD2,TRBV28,TGTGCCAGCAGTCCCCGGGGAGGGGAGGGGAACGAGCAGTACTTC,CASSPRGGEGNEQYF
TRBJ2-4,-,TRBD2,TRBV5-6,TGTGCCAGCAGCTTAGGAACTAGCGCTATTCAGTACTTC,CASSLGTSAIQYF
TRBJ2-2,-,TRBD1,TRBV27,TGTGCCAGCAGTCCCACAGGGGGGATCACCGGGGAGCTGTTTTTT,CASSPTGGITGELFF
TRBJ1-5,-,TRBD1,TRBV5-1,TGCGCCAGCAGCCTTAACCCAAGGGACAGACTTAGCAATCAGCCCCAGCATTTT,CASSLNPRDRLSNQPQHF
TRBJ2-5,-,-,TRBV18,TGTGCCAGCTCACCGGGAAGGGGGCAAGAGACCCAGTACTTC,CASSPGRGQETQYF
TRBJ2-7,-,TRBD2,TRBV2,TGTGCCAGCAGTGGGGAGCGGGGCAATCCTTACGAGCAGTACTTC,CASSGERGNPYEQYF
TRBJ2-7,once,-,TRBV2,TGTGCCAGCAAACTGGGGCAGACGTACGAGCAGTACTTC,CASKLGQTYEQYF
TRBJ1-5,-,-,TRBV28,TGTGCCAGCAGTTTAAGCAGGTTTAGCAATCAGCCCCAGCATTTT,CASSLSRFSNQPQHF
TRBJ2-3,-,-,TRBV18,TGTGCCAGCTCACCGATCTGGGACTCCCCCACAGATACGCAGTATTTT,CASSPIWDSPTDTQYF
TRBJ1-1,-,TRBD1,TRBV9,TGTGCCAGCAGCGTGGACAGGGCGACTGAAGCTTTCTTT,CASSVDRATEAFF
TRBJ2-5,-,-,TRBV7-8,TGTGCCAGCAGCTTAGGGGCAGGGAAGGCCCAAGAGACCCAGTACTTC,CASSLGAGKAQETQYF
TRBJ2-4,-,TRBD2,TRBV19,TGTGCCAGTAGGGGGACTAGCGTCAAAAACATTCAGTACTTC,CASRGTSVKNIQYF
TRBJ2-5,-,TRBD2,TRBV11-2,TGTGCCAGCAGCTCGACTAGCGGGAGGGAATTGGGGACCCAGTACTTC,CASSSTSGRELGTQYF
TRBJ2-3,-,-,TRBV28,TGTGCCAGCAGTTTAGAGGAAAGCACAGATACGCAGTATTTT,CASSLEESTDTQYF
TRBJ2-2,-,-,TRBV12-5,TGTGCTAGTGGCGGGGACACCGGGGAGCTGTTTTTT,CASGGDTGELFF
TRBJ2-5,-,TRBD2,TRBV28,TGTGCCAGCAGTTCTCGCTCGGCTAGCGGGTACCAAGAGACCCAGTACTTC,CASSSRSASGYQETQYF
TRBJ2-7,-,TRBD1,TRBV7-9,TGTGCCAGCAGCCCCGGGACAGGGCCGTCCTACGAGCAGTACTTC,CASSPGTGPSYEQYF
TRBJ1-5,-,TRBD1,TRBV11-2,TGTGCCAGCAGCCTAACACAGGGGAGCAATCAGCCCCAGCATTTT,CASSLTQGSNQPQHF
TRBJ2-1,-,TRBD2,TRBV29-1,TGCAGCGTTGGCCAAGGGACTAGCGGTACGAATGAGCAGTTCTTC,CSVGQGTSGTNEQFF
TRBJ1-5,-,-,TRBV2,TGTGCCAGCAGTGGGGGGGTGATAGGACAGCCCCAGCATTTT,CASSGGVIGQPQHF
TRBJ1-2,-,TRBD1,TRBV29-1,TGCAGCGTTGAAGGGACAGAGGGGGCGGATGGCTACACCTTC,CSVEGTEGADGYTF
TRBJ2-1,-,-,TRBV28,TGTGCCAGCGCGGGATGGACCTACAATGAGCAGTTCTTC,CASAGWTYNEQFF
TRBJ2-1,-,-,TRBV5-1,TGCGCCAGCAGCTTGAATTCGTACAATGAGCAGTTCTTC,CASSLNSYNEQFF
TRBJ1-4,-,-,TRBV30,TGTGCCTGGAGTCCGACCCAGGCAACTAATGAAAAACTGTTTTTT,CAWSPTQATNEKLFF
TRBJ1-3,once,-,TRBV7-9,TGTGCCAGCAGAGAGGACGGGAGCTCTGGAAACACCATATATTTT,CASREDGSSGNTIYF
TRBJ2-2,-,-,TRBV29-1,TGCAGCGTTGTCGGGGGATACACCGGGGAGCTGTTTTTT,CSVVGGYTGELFF
TRBJ2-7,-,-,TRBV4-1,TGCGCCAGCAGCCAAGCCCTAGATCCCTACGAGCAGTACTTC,CASSQALDPYEQYF
TRBJ1-5,-,TRBD1,TRBV9,TGTGCCAGCAGCGTAGGATCCGGGACAGGGACCCAGCCCCAGCATTTT,CASSVGSGTGTQPQHF
TRBJ1-5,-,-,TRBV6-5,TGTGCCAGCAGTCCGACAGATTGGAGTCAGCCCCAGCATTTT,CASSPTDWSQPQHF
TRBJ2-7,-,-,TRBV13,TGTGCCAGCAGCTCCTTCCACGGGGGCGAGCAGTACTTC,CASSSFHGGEQYF
TRBJ2-7,-,-,TRBV4-1,TGCGCCAGCAGCCAAGAGAGGCAGGGCTACGAGCAGTACTTC,CASSQERQGYEQYF
TRBJ1-4,once,-,TRBV6-6,TGTGCCAGCAGTTACTCGAGGACAACAAATGAAAAACTGTTTTTT,CASSYSRTTNEKLFF
TRBJ1-1,-,-,TRBV5-4,TGTGCCAGCAGCACAGGTCCGGGGAACACTGAAGCTTTCTTT,CASSTGPGNTEAFF
TRBJ1-1,-,-,TRBV10-3,TGTGCCATCAGTCAGGGGCTGGCTGAAGCTTTCTTT,CAISQGLAEAFF
TRBJ1-4,-,-,TRBV28,TGTGCCAGCAGTTTTTCCAGGTTCACAAATGAAAAACTGTTTTTT,CASSFSRFTNEKLFF
TRBJ2-1,-,TRBD2,TRBV19,TGTGCCAGTAGTTTTGGACTAGGAACGCCCAATGAGCAGTTCTTC,CASSFGLGTPNEQFF
TRBJ2-7,-,-,TRBV27,TGTGCCAGCAGTTTGTTTTCAGGAGGCGAGCAGTACTTC,CASSLFSGGEQYF
TRBJ2-7,-,TRBD2,TRBV13,TGTGCCAGCAGCTCTAATTCGGGACTAGCGGGACACGAGCAGTACTTC,CASSSNSGLAGHEQYF
TRBJ2-5,-,-,TRBV7-8,TGTGCCAGCAGCCACGAGAGGGGGGGAGAGACCCAGTACTTC,CASSHERGGETQYF
TRBJ2-1,-,-,TRBV13,TGTGCCAGCAGCCCTACCGAGAATGAGCAGTTCTTC,CASSPTENEQFF
TRBJ2-1,few,TRBD2,TRBV19,TGTGCCAGTAGTATAGCGGCTAGCGGATTCTACAATGAGCAGTTCTTC,CASSIAASGFYNEQFF
TRBJ1-2,-,-,TRBV7-8,TGTGCCAGCAGCTTATATGGGCCGCAGGTTCAGGGCTACACCTTC,CASSLYGPQVQGYTF
TRBJ2-7,-,TRBD1,TRBV27,TGTGCCAGCAGCAGGGACAGGGGGGTATCCTACGAGCAGTACTTC,CASSRDRGVSYEQYF
TRBJ2-3,-,TRBD2,TRBV6-5,TGTGCCAGCAGTTCCCGGACTAGCGGGCTCCCAGATACGCAGTATTTT,CASSSRTSGLPDTQYF
TRBJ1-1,-,-,TRBV27,TGTGCTCTTTTGGGGGGGGGCTGGAACACTGAAGCTTTCTTT,CALLGGGWNTEAFF
TRBJ1-1,once,-,TRBV27,TGTGCCAGCAGTTTATCGGCTTCTTCTGAAGCTTTCTTT,CASSLSASSEAFF
TRBJ2-3,-,TRBD1,TRBV9,TGTGCCAGCAGCCAGGGGGCATGGGCAGATACGCAGTATTTT,CASSQGAWADTQYF
TRBJ2-5,-,TRBD2,TRBV6-7,TGTGCCAGAACGACTAGCTTGCAAGAGACCCAGTACTTC,CARTTSLQETQYF
TRBJ2-1,-,-,TRBV29-1,TGCAGCGTGGGCTGGGGAGTCTACAATGAGCAGTTCTTC,CSVGWGVYNEQFF
TRBJ2-3,-,-,TRBV12-2,TGTGCAAGTCGCTCGGATTTGCGGTATCGGAGAACAGATACGCAGTATTTT,CASRSDLRYRRTDTQYF
TRBJ1-1,-,-,TRBV28,TGTGCCAGCAGTTTCCGGGGGGGGTACACTGAAGCTTTCTTT,CASSFRGGYTEAFF
TRBJ2-7,-,-,TRBV4-3,TGCGCCAGCAGCCAAGATTACGCAGGGAAGGACTACGAGCAGTACTTC,CASSQDYAGKDYEQYF
TRBJ2-4,-,-,TRBV9,TGTGCCAGCAGCTCCCGCGTCAGATTTACAGAGGGAGTCTACGGGAACTTC,CASSSRVRFTEGVYGNF
TRBJ2-1,-,TRBD2,TRBV29-1,TGCAGCGTTGCCCCGGGACTAGCGGGGTACAATGAGCAGTTCTTC,CSVAPGLAGYNEQFF
TRBJ1-5,-,-,TRBV28,TGTGCCAGCAGTTTGGACAATGGGCAGCCCCAGCATTTT,CASSLDNGQPQHF
TRBJ2-7,-,TRBD1,TRBV5-1,TGCGCCAGCAGCTCCGGGACAGGGGATTACGAGCAGTACTTC,CASSSGTGDYEQYF
TRBJ2-7,-,-,TRBV30,TGTGCCTGGAATGGGGCAGGGTCATACGAGCAGTACTTC,CAWNGAGSYEQYF
TRBJ2-7,-,TRBD2,TRBV19,TGTGCCAGTAGTATTACTAGCGGGGATATCTACGAGCAGTACTTC,CASSITSGDIYEQYF